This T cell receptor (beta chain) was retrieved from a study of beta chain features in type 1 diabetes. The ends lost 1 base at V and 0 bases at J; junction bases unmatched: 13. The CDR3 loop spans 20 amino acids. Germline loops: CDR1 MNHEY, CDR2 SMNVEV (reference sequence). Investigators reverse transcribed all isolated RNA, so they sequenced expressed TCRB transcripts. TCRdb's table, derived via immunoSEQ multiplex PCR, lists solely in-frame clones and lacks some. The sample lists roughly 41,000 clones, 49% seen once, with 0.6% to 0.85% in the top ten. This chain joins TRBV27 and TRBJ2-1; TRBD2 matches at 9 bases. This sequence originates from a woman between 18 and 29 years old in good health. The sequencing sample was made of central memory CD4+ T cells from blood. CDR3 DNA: TGTGCCAGCAGTTTATACCCCCCAGCGGGGGGCCTTAGCTCCTACAATGAGCAGTTCTTC. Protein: CASSLYPPAGGLSSYNEQFF.